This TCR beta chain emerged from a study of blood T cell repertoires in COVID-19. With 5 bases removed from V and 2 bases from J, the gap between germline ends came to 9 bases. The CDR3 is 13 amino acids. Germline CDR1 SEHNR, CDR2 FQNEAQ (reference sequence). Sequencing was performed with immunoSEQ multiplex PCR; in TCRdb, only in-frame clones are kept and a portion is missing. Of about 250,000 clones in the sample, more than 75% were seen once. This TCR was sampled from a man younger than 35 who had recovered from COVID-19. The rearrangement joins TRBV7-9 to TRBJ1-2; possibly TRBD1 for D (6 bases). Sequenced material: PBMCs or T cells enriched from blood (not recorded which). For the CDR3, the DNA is TGTGCCAGCAGCCCGGACAGAAACTATGGCTACACCTTC. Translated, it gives CASSPDRNYGYTF.